This T cell receptor (beta chain) appears in the sequencing data of a study of CD8+CD57+ T cells in acquired aplastic anemia. The use of genomic DNA as template underpinned the TCR beta VDJ and CDR3 profiling. One entry per CDR3 protein results from TCRdb running MiXCR on the reads. The table has roughly 160,000 distinct CDR3 sequences, about 70% seen once; the top ten hold 35% to 50%. General study results and limits: Patients and controls were found to share 25 to 35 CD8+ CDR3 sequences.

CD8+CD57+ cell expansion had been shown by flow cytometry in patients chosen for sequencing. As regards this clonotype: Its antigen remains unidentified.

Trimming removed 1 base from V and 5 bases from J, with 4 bases in between. The V gene's germline CDR1 is DFQATT and CDR2 SNEGSKA (reference sequence). CDR3 size: 11 residues. Source material: sorted CD4+, CD8+, or CD8+CD57+ T cells (not recorded which) from PBMCs. The chain carries TRBV20-1 and TRBJ2-3; D unresolved. This TCR was sampled from a human donor with aplastic anemia. The DNA of the CDR3 is TGCAGTGCTAGAGGCCGAGATACGCAGTATTTT. Protein sequence: CSARGRDTQYF.